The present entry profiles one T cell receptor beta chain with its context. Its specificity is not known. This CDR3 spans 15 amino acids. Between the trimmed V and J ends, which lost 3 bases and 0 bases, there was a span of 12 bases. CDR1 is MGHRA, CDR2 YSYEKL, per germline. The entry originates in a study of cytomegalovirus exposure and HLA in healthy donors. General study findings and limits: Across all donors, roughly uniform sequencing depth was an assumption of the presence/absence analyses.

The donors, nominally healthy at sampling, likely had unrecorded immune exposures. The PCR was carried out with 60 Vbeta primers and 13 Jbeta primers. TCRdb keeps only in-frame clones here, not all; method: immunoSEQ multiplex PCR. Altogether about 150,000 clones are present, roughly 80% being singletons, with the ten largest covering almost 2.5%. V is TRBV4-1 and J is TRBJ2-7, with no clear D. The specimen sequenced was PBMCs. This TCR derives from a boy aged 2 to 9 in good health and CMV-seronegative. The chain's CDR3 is CASSQEEADSYEQYF. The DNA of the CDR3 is TGCGCCAGCAGCCAGGAAGAGGCAGACTCCTACGAGCAGTACTTC.